This TCR beta chain derives from a study of radiotherapy plus CTLA-4 blockade in lung cancer. Study-level information: Across the patients, objective responses occurred in approximately 19%, and disease control in roughly 30%.

Comments on this clone: Its target is unknown.

Study-wide results and caveats: TCR clones originating in tumors grew in number in blood after radiotherapy plus ipilimumab.

Here immunoSEQ multiplex PCR was the method, and the copy in TCRdb shows in-frame clones only, minus some. This table has about 110,000 clones, about four fifths appearing once. This receptor was obtained from a human donor with non-small cell lung cancer that progressed on radiotherapy plus ipilimumab. Some clones in this sample may be carry-over from other donors' samples. This specimen consisted of peripheral blood, obtained from a patient treated with radiotherapy plus ipilimumab.

CDR3 in DNA: TGTGCCAGCAGCATACACTCGGACAGTCCGGGGAGGTATGGCTACACCTTC. Translated: CASSIHSDSPGRYGYTF. This chain links TRBV7-2 with TRBJ1-2; a possible D gene is TRBD1 (6 bases). Trimming took 5 bases from V and 5 from J, leaving 24 bases between them. Germline CDR1 is SGHTA and CDR2 is FQGNSA. The CDR3 is 17 residues long.